This T cell receptor (beta chain) comes out of a study of T cell repertoires in cytomegalovirus infection. TCRdb passed the reads through MiXCR, listing each CDR3 protein once. The sample yields 350,000 to 550,000 distinct CDR3 sequences, 31% seen once. In its sample, this clonotype was seen a few times. The germline V and J ends were trimmed by 4 bases and 0 bases, with 3 bases remaining between them. The CDR3 extends over 12 amino acids. CDR1 MNHNS and CDR2 SASEGT come from the germline V gene. The sample taken for sequencing was PBMCs. This TCR came from a human donor in good health (CMV status not recorded). Some clones in this sample may be carry-over from other donors' samples. The chain is built from TRBV6-1 and TRBJ1-1; D gene ambiguous. CDR3 in amino acids: CASSVLNTEAFF. The DNA for the CDR3 is TGTGCCAGCAGTGTTTTGAACACTGAAGCTTTCTTT.